Listed below are T cell receptor beta chains from one sample, sequenced in a study of human T cells and chemical hapten exposure. TCRdb redid the calling of the RACE reads with MiXCR, one entry per CDR3 protein. The sample consists of tens of thousands of distinct CDR3 sequences, around 4.5% of them appearing once. Sequencing was performed on whole blood. The receptors derive from a female donor in good health. Some clones in this sample may be carry-over from other donors' samples. CDR3s include the opening cysteine and the closing phenylalanine or tryptophan. Fields, in order: D gene, J gene, V gene, clone size, CDR3 protein, CDR3 DNA. The D gene is left open where the match is weak. Expanded clones are given a class, and other clones once, few, many or no size at all.

TRBD1	TRBJ1-2	TRBV5-6	many	CASSLAGGGYTF	TGTGCCAGCAGCTTGGCAGGGGGCGGCTACACCTTC
TRBD1	TRBJ1-2	TRBV15	many	CATSRVDREGYGYTF	TGTGCCACCAGCAGAGTAGACAGGGAGGGCTATGGCTACACCTTC
TRBD1	TRBJ2-3	TRBV12-3/TRBV12-4	many	CASSFRTGGADDTQYF	TGTGCCAGCAGTTTCCGGACAGGGGGCGCCGATGATACGCAGTATTTT
-	TRBJ1-6	TRBV2	many	CASSVDSPVNSPLHF	TGTGCCAGCAGCGTCGACTCTCCCGTAAATTCACCCCTCCACTTT
-	TRBJ1-2	TRBV18	many	CASSPPTRGFQSGGYTF	TGTGCCAGCTCACCCCCAACTAGGGGTTTCCAATCGGGCGGCTACACCTTC
TRBD2	TRBJ2-5	TRBV7-2	-	CASHQPPGLTSPEAQYF	TGTGCCAGCCACCAACCTCCGGGACTAACTTCCCCCGAGGCCCAGTACTTC
-	TRBJ1-1	TRBV13	many	CASSLVETEAFF	TGTGCCAGCAGCTTAGTGGAGACTGAAGCTTTCTTT
-	TRBJ1-3	TRBV4-1	many	CASSQVETVHTIYF	TGCGCCAGCAGCCAAGTCGAGACGGTCCACACCATATATTTT
-	TRBJ2-3	TRBV20-1	many	CSALERDTQYF	TGCAGTGCGCTTGAGAGAGATACGCAGTATTTT
TRBD1	TRBJ1-2	TRBV7-9	few	CASSPLQTGPHYGYTF	TGTGCCAGCAGCCCCCTCCAGACAGGGCCCCACTATGGCTACACCTTC
-	TRBJ1-4	TRBV5-8	-	CASSWGAAATNEKLFF	TGTGCCAGCAGCTGGGGGGCGGCAGCAACTAATGAAAAACTGTTTTTT
-	TRBJ1-2	TRBV11-2	many	CASSLNGGKRGYTF	TGTGCCAGCAGCTTAAATGGAGGGAAACGTGGCTACACCTTC
TRBD1	TRBJ1-5	TRBV10-3	many	CAISETPPGGHQPQHF	TGTGCCATCAGTGAGACACCCCCAGGGGGCCATCAGCCCCAGCATTTT
TRBD1	TRBJ1-5	TRBV28	many	CASRDETGGNQPQHF	TGTGCCAGCAGGGATGAGACAGGGGGGAATCAGCCCCAGCATTTT
TRBD2	TRBJ2-1	TRBV28	many	CASSSASGGAREQFF	TGTGCCAGCAGTTCAGCTAGCGGGGGGGCCCGGGAGCAGTTCTTC
-	TRBJ2-7	TRBV11-2	many	CASSPEGIGEQYF	TGTGCCAGCAGCCCCGAGGGTATTGGGGAGCAGTACTTC
TRBD1	TRBJ2-4	TRBV6-6	many	CASSLYGPQGRLAKNIQYF	TGTGCCAGCAGTCTCTATGGGCCACAGGGGAGATTAGCCAAAAACATTCAGTACTTC
-	TRBJ2-2	TRBV6-5	many	CASGIANTGELFF	TGTGCCAGCGGTATCGCGAACACCGGGGAGCTGTTTTTT
TRBD2	TRBJ2-1	TRBV12-3/TRBV12-4	-	CASSFIGTSGGGANNEQFF	TGTGCCAGCAGTTTTATCGGGACTAGCGGGGGGGGGGCCAACAATGAGCAGTTCTTC
-	TRBJ1-1	TRBV3-1	many	CASSQVGGPLNTEAFF	TGTGCCAGCAGCCAAGTGGGGGGGCCCCTAAACACTGAAGCTTTCTTT
-	TRBJ2-7	TRBV28	-	CASSSVSGTTPPYEQYF	TGTGCCAGCAGTTCGGTGTCAGGGACGACCCCCCCTTACGAGCAGTACTTC
-	TRBJ1-2	TRBV27	many	CASSGTPANYGYTF	TGTGCCAGCAGTGGGACCCCGGCTAACTATGGCTACACCTTC
TRBD1	TRBJ1-1	TRBV19	many	CASSPRQGAKTEAFF	TGTGCCAGTAGTCCACGACAGGGGGCGAAAACTGAAGCTTTCTTT
-	TRBJ2-7	TRBV29-1	-	CSVMTAPSYEQYF	TGCAGCGTTATGACAGCGCCCTCCTACGAGCAGTACTTC
TRBD1	TRBJ1-1	TRBV30	many	CAWSVGTAGTEAFF	TGTGCCTGGAGTGTAGGGACAGCGGGCACTGAAGCTTTCTTT
TRBD2	TRBJ2-5	TRBV20-1	many	CSARGGTSGGRPETQYF	TGCAGTGCTAGAGGAGGGACTAGCGGGGGGCGGCCAGAGACCCAGTACTTC
-	TRBJ2-3	TRBV6-2/TRBV6-3	many	CASSYYLSTDTQYF	TGTGCCAGCAGTTATTACCTTAGCACAGATACGCAGTATTTT
-	TRBJ2-1	TRBV7-9	many	CASRPSAGPNEQFF	TGTGCCAGCAGACCCAGCGCGGGCCCTAATGAGCAGTTCTTC
-	TRBJ2-1	TRBV9	-	CASSVPGLREHEQFF	TGTGCCAGCAGCGTACCGGGACTTAGAGAGCATGAGCAGTTCTTC
TRBD2	TRBJ2-1	TRBV6-1	many	CASSVERGVYNEQFF	TGTGCCAGCAGTGTCGAGCGGGGGGTTTACAATGAGCAGTTCTTC
-	TRBJ1-1	TRBV11-2	many	CASSLMGMGTDTEAFF	TGTGCCAGCAGCTTAATGGGGATGGGGACGGACACTGAAGCTTTCTTT
TRBD2	TRBJ2-3	TRBV7-2	few	CASSRAGGPGDTQYF	TGTGCCAGCAGCCGAGCGGGGGGGCCAGGAGATACGCAGTATTTT